Each of the 4 T cell receptor beta chains below was sequenced from the same sample in a study of T cell repertoires in cytomegalovirus infection. A single record per CDR3 protein comes from TCRdb applying MiXCR to the reads. The data contain approximately 500,000 distinct CDR3 sequences, roughly 12% of them seen just once; the ten biggest clones take up about 9.4%. Sequencing was performed on PBMCs. The receptors originated from a human donor in good health (CMV status not recorded). Some clones in this sample may be carry-over from other donors' samples.

In its sample, this clonotype was seen a few times. The chain recombines TRBV3-1 with TRBJ2-7, with D perhaps matching TRBD1 or TRBD2 (6 bases each). Germline CDR1 is LGHDT and CDR2 is YNNKEL (reference sequence). The V end lost 4 bases, the J end lost 6 bases, and 16 bases lay between the germline ends. The CDR3 runs to 14 residues. CDR3 DNA sequence: TGTGCCAGCAGCCGCCGGGGGCTAGCGAGCGAGCAGTACTTC. It is translated as CASSRRGLASEQYF.

The chain recombines TRBV3-1 with TRBJ1-1; 7 nucleotides agree with TRBD1. The CDR3 is 14 amino acids. Germline CDR1 is LGHDT and CDR2 is YNNKEL (reference sequence). V shed 4 bases, J shed 5 bases, and the junction held 7 bases outside the gene matches. The CDR3 sequence: CASSPGQFLTEAFF. The DNA for the CDR3 is TGTGCCAGCAGCCCGGGACAGTTCTTAACTGAAGCTTTCTTT.

The rearrangement joins TRBV2 to TRBJ1-2; D gene ambiguous. V lost 8 bases, J lost 11 bases, and 12 bases lay in between. The CDR3 is made up of 10 amino acids. The germline V gene has CDR1 SNHLY and CDR2 FYNNEI. DNA for the CDR3: TGTGCCAGCCGCTCGGAGAGTTACACCTTC. It codes for CASRSESYTF.

The rearrangement uses TRBV10-3 and TRBJ2-7; TRBD1 agrees at 8 bases. J lost 1 base, V lost 3 bases, and 14 bases had no gene match. CDR3 length: 18 residues. CDR1 is ENHRY, CDR2 SYGVKD, per germline. CDR3 sequence reads: CAISDSAGQAISSYEQYF. The CDR3 DNA sequence: TGTGCCATCAGTGACTCCGCGGGACAGGCGATCTCTTCCTACGAGCAGTACTTC.